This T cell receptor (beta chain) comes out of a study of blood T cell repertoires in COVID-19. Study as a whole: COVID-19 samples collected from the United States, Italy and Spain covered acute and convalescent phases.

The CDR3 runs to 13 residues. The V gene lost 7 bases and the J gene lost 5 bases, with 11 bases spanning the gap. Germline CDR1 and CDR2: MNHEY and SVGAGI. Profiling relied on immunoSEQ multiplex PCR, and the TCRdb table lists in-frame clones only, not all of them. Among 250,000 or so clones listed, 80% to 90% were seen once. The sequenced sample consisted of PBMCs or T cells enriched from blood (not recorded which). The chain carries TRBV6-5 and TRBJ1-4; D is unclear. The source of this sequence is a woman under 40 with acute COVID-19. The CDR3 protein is CASTIVVNEKLFF. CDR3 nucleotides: TGTGCCAGCACGATTGTAGTAAATGAAAAACTGTTTTTT.